Listed below are T cell receptor beta chains from one sample, sequenced in a study of beta chain features in type 1 diabetes. The table came from immunoSEQ multiplex PCR; TCRdb's copy has only in-frame clones and leaves some out. The table has roughly 40,000 clones, around 64% seen once. The specimen was Tregs from blood. These receptors originate from a woman aged 25-40 years in good health. Each CDR3 is given with its conserved first and last residue. The order of the fields is D gene, J gene, V gene, clone size, CDR3 protein, CDR3 DNA. The D gene is left open where the match is weak. The size entry is marked missing in some rows and otherwise reads once, few, many or a size class.

>.|TRBJ2-7|TRBV30|.
CAWSVGLAASYEQYF
TGTGCCTGGAGTGTGGGGTTAGCGGCTTCCTACGAGCAGTACTTC
>TRBD1|TRBJ1-4|TRBV7-9|few
CASSLTGAGEGLFF
TGTGCCAGCAGCCTGACAGGGGCCGGCGAAGGACTGTTTTTT
>.|TRBJ2-1|TRBV30|few
CAWTSGPYNEQFF
TGTGCCTGGACCAGCGGCCCCTACAATGAGCAGTTCTTC
>.|TRBJ2-1|TRBV5-1|.
CASSLEAGYNEQFF
TGCGCCAGCAGCTTGGAGGCGGGATACAATGAGCAGTTCTTC
>.|TRBJ2-3|TRBV11-2|.
CASSPSPLSSTDTQYF
TGTGCCAGCAGCCCCTCCCCCCTCTCCAGCACAGATACGCAGTATTTT
>.|TRBJ2-7|TRBV4-1|once
CASSLWPFQGGAYEQYF
TGCGCCAGCAGCCTATGGCCATTTCAGGGCGGGGCTTACGAGCAGTACTTC
>.|TRBJ1-3|TRBV5-6|.
CASSPDGTGNTIYF
TGTGCCAGCAGCCCCGACGGGACTGGAAACACCATATATTTT
>.|TRBJ2-3|TRBV7-9|.
CASSLNLVGGTDTQYF
TGTGCCAGCAGCTTAAATTTAGTCGGGGGCACAGATACGCAGTATTTT
>.|TRBJ1-1|TRBV6-6|.
CASSYGRRRDTEAFF
TGTGCCAGCAGTTATGGCCGTCGGCGGGATACTGAAGCTTTCTTT
>TRBD2|TRBJ2-1|TRBV7-9|few
CASSSPPSGRVSYNEQFF
TGTGCCAGCAGCTCCCCCCCTAGCGGGAGGGTCTCCTACAATGAGCAGTTCTTC
>.|TRBJ2-1|TRBV7-2|.
CASRDSLYSYNEQFF
TGTGCCAGCAGAGATAGTCTTTACTCCTACAATGAGCAGTTCTTC
>.|TRBJ2-2|TRBV15|few
CATSRDTGELFF
TGTGCCACCAGTCGTGACACCGGGGAGCTGTTTTTT
>TRBD2|TRBJ2-7|TRBV9|.
CASSVGLAGVHEQYF
TGTGCCAGCAGCGTAGGCCTAGCGGGGGTCCACGAGCAGTACTTC
>TRBD2|TRBJ2-7|TRBV7-2|few
CASSLTSGWYEQYF
TGTGCCAGCAGCTTGACTAGCGGGTGGTACGAGCAGTACTTC
>.|TRBJ1-4|TRBV6-5|.
CASSYGRGKEKLFF
TGTGCCAGCAGTTACGGCAGGGGAAAGGAAAAACTGTTTTTT
>.|TRBJ2-1|TRBV7-2|few
CASSSAEAGPGNEQFF
TGTGCCAGCAGCTCAGCAGAAGCGGGCCCCGGAAATGAGCAGTTCTTC
>.|TRBJ2-4|TRBV27|.
CASSPTERTGKGNIQYF
TGTGCCAGCAGCCCAACGGAACGAACAGGGAAAGGGAACATTCAGTACTTC
>TRBD2|TRBJ2-1|TRBV7-9|few
CASSLGSLAREDGEQFF
TGTGCCAGCAGCTTAGGATCATTAGCGCGGGAGGACGGTGAGCAGTTCTTC
>.|TRBJ2-7|TRBV5-1|.
CASSENTRTEQYF
TGCGCCAGCAGCGAAAACACTAGGACCGAGCAGTACTTC
>.|TRBJ2-6|TRBV10-1|.
CASSESCRYLPMWGANVLTF
TGCGCCAGCAGTGAGTCATGCCGGTACCTTCCAATGTGGGGGGCCAACGTCCTGACTTTC
>.|TRBJ2-1|TRBV4-3|.
CASSQVRSSYNEQFF
TGCGCCAGCAGCCAAGTCCGGAGCTCCTACAATGAGCAGTTCTTC
>TRBD2|TRBJ2-1|TRBV6-5|medium-sized
CASRTRLAAVRGEFF
TGTGCCAGCAGAACACGACTAGCGGCCGTCCGGGGGGAGTTCTTC
>.|TRBJ1-1|TRBV6-5|few
CASSYSRTPAFF
TGTGCCAGCAGTTACTCGAGGACACCAGCTTTCTTT
>.|TRBJ2-1|TRBV7-2|.
CASSLPGGRLRNEQFF
TGTGCCAGCAGTCTCCCTGGTGGGAGGCTCCGCAATGAGCAGTTCTTC
>.|TRBJ1-1|TRBV7-2|.
CASSFSQNTEAFF
TGTGCCAGCAGCTTTAGCCAGAACACTGAAGCTTTCTTT
>.|TRBJ2-3|TRBV6-5|few
CASSVSEGTDTQYF
TGTGCCAGCAGTGTTAGTGAGGGCACAGATACGCAGTATTTT
>.|TRBJ1-1|TRBV25-1|.
CASRAVGTEAFF
TGTGCCAGCAGGGCGGTCGGCACTGAAGCTTTCTTT
>.|TRBJ1-4|TRBV28|.
CASSWAGKLFF
TGTGCCAGCAGTTGGGCGGGAAAACTGTTTTTT
>.|TRBJ2-2|TRBV2|.
CASSVQVVHTGELFF
TGTGCCAGCAGCGTACAGGTGGTCCACACCGGGGAGCTGTTTTTT
>.|TRBJ1-3|TRBV7-6|.
CASSFTPSLSGNTIYF
TGTGCCAGCAGCTTTACTCCATCCCTCTCTGGAAACACCATATATTTT
>TRBD2|TRBJ2-1|TRBV7-2|.
CASSNRLAGSTEQFF
TGTGCCAGCAGCAACCGACTAGCGGGATCGACTGAGCAGTTCTTC
>.|TRBJ2-1|TRBV14|.
CASSQVGYLNEQFF
TGTGCCAGCAGCCAAGTGGGCTACCTCAATGAGCAGTTCTTC
>TRBD1|TRBJ2-5|TRBV7-9|.
CASSFGTVQETQYF
TGTGCCAGCAGCTTCGGGACAGTTCAAGAGACCCAGTACTTC
>.|TRBJ2-2|TRBV19|.
CASSIIEGLTGELFF
TGTGCCAGTAGTATTATTGAGGGACTGACCGGGGAGCTGTTTTTT
>TRBD1|TRBJ2-2|TRBV7-9|.
CASSGRTGSPTGELFF
TGTGCCAGCAGCGGGCGGACAGGCAGTCCAACCGGGGAGCTGTTTTTT
>.|TRBJ2-7|TRBV18|.
CASSPLLRVDEQYF
TGTGCCAGCTCACCACTGCTCAGGGTGGACGAGCAGTACTTC
>.|TRBJ2-2|TRBV5-1|.
CASGELAHDGGELFF
TGCGCCAGCGGGGAACTAGCCCATGATGGCGGGGAGCTGTTTTTT
>TRBD2|TRBJ2-1|TRBV28|.
CASSSLAGSSYNEQFF
TGTGCCAGCAGTTCCCTAGCGGGAAGCTCCTACAATGAGCAGTTCTTC
>.|TRBJ2-3|TRBV10-3|.
CAIRDWASRTDTQYF
TGTGCCATCCGGGACTGGGCGTCGAGAACAGATACGCAGTATTTT
>TRBD2|TRBJ2-5|TRBV28|.
CASRPAPGREQETQYF
TGTGCCAGCAGACCCGCCCCGGGGAGGGAACAAGAGACCCAGTACTTC
>TRBD1|TRBJ1-2|TRBV15|.
CATSRVMTGQSGGYTF
TGTGCCACCAGCAGAGTAATGACAGGGCAATCCGGTGGCTACACCTTC